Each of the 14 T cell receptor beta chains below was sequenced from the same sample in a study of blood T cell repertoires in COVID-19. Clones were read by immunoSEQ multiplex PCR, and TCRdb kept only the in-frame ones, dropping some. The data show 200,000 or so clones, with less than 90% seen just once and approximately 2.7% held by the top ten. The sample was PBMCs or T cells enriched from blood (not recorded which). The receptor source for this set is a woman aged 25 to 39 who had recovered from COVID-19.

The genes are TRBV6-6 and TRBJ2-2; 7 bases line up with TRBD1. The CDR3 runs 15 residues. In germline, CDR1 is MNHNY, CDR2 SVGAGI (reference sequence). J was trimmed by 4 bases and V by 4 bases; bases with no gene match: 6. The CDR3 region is CASSSDRVGTGELFF. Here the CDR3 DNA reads TGTGCCAGCAGTTCAGACAGGGTTGGCACCGGGGAGCTGTTTTTT.

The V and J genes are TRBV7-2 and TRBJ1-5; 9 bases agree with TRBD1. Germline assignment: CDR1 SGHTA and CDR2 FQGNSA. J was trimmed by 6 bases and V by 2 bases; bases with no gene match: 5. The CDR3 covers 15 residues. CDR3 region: CASSLSGTGTQPQHF. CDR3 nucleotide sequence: TGTGCCAGCAGCTTATCCGGGACAGGGACTCAGCCCCAGCATTTT.

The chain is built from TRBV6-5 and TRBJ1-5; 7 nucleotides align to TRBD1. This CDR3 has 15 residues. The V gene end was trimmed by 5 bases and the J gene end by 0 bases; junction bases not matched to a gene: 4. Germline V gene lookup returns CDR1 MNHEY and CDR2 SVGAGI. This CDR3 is CASSKGALSNQPQHF. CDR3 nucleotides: TGTGCCAGCAGTAAGGGGGCGCTTAGCAATCAGCCCCAGCATTTT.

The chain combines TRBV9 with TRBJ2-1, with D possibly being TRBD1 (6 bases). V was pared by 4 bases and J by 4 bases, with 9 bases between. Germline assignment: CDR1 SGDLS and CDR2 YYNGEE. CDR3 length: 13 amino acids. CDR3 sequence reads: CASSTQGYNEQFF. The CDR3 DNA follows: TGTGCCAGCAGCACCCAGGGGTACAATGAGCAGTTCTTC.

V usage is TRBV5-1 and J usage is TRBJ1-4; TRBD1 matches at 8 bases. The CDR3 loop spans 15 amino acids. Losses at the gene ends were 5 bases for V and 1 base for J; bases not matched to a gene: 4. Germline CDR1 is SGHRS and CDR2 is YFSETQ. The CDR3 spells CASRDRAGTNEKLFF. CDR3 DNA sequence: TGCGCCAGCAGGGACAGGGCGGGAACTAATGAAAAACTGTTTTTT.

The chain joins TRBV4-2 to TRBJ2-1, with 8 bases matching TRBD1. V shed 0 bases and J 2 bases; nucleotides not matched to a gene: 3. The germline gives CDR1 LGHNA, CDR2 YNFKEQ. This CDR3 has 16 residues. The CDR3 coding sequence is TGTGCCAGCAGCCAAGAGACACAGGGGGCCTACAATGAGCAGTTCTTC. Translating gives CASSQETQGAYNEQFF.

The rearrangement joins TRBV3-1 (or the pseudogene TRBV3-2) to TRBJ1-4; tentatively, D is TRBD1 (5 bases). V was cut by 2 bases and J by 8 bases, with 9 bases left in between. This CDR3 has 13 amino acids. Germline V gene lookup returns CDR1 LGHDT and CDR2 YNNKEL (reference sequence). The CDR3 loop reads CASSQLQGEKLFF. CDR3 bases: TGTGCCAGCAGCCAACTCCAGGGAGAAAAACTGTTTTTT.

CDR3 protein: CASSDDFFTEAFF. The CDR3 nucleotides are TGTGCCAGCAGTGATGACTTTTTCACTGAAGCTTTCTTT. The genes are TRBV6-2 or TRBV6-3 and TRBJ1-1, with D hard to call. This CDR3 comprises 13 residues. The germline V and J ends were trimmed by 5 bases and 4 bases, with 11 bases remaining between them. From germline, CDR1 is MNHEY and CDR2 SVGEGT.

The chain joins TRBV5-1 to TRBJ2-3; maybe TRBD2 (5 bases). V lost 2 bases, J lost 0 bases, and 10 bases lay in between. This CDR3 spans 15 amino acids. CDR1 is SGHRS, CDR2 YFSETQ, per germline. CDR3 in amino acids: CASSLQWTSTDTQYF. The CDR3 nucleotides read TGCGCCAGCAGCTTACAGTGGACTAGCACAGATACGCAGTATTTT.

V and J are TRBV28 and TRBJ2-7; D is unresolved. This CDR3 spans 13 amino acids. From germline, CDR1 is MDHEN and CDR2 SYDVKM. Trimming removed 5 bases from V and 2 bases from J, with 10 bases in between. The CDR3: CASSLTETYEQYF. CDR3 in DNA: TGTGCCAGCAGTCTGACGGAGACCTACGAGCAGTACTTC.

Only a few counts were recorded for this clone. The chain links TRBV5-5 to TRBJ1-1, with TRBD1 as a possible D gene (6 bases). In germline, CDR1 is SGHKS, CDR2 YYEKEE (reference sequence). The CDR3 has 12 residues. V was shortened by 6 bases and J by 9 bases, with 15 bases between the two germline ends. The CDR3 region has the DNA TGTGCCAGCATCGAGTGGGACACGCAAGCTTTCTTT. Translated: CASIEWDTQAFF.

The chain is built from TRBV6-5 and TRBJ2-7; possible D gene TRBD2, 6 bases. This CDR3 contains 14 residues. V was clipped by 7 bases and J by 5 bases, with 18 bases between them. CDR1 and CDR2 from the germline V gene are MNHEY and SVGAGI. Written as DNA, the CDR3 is TGTGCCAGCAAGGCTAGCGTAGGGCTGCACGAGCAGTACTTC. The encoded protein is CASKASVGLHEQYF.

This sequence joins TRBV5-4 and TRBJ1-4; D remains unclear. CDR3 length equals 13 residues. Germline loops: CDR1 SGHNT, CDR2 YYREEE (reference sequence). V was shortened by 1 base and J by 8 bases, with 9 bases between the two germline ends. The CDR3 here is CASSLLPGEKLFF. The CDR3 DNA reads TGTGCCAGCAGCTTGCTGCCGGGGGAAAAACTGTTTTTT.

The DNA of the CDR3 is TGTGCCAGCAGCAATCCAACAGGGACGGGGAGAAACATTCAGTACTTC. As protein: CASSNPTGTGRNIQYF. The V and J genes are TRBV7-9 and TRBJ2-4, with D possibly being TRBD1 (6 bases). Germline assignment: CDR1 SEHNR and CDR2 FQNEAQ (reference sequence). Trimming removed 5 bases from V and 6 bases from J, with 20 bases in between. CDR3 length equals 16 residues.